The 6 T cell receptor beta chains presented below share a single source sample, sequenced in a study of T cells and Merkel cell carcinoma outcomes. The protocol was immunoSEQ multiplex PCR, while the TCRdb copy is restricted to in-frame clones and leaves out a portion. The sample lists 5,500 to 7,000 clones, 65% to 75% occurring once. The specimen was tumor tissue from Merkel cell carcinoma. The receptors shown here come from a human donor with Merkel cell carcinoma. Some clones in this sample may be carry-over from other donors' samples.

V is TRBV10-3 and J is TRBJ2-7; perhaps D is TRBD1 or TRBD2 (5 bases each). The V gene lost 5 bases and the J gene lost 3 bases, with 14 bases spanning the gap. CDR1 is ENHRY and CDR2 is SYGVKD in the germline V gene. This CDR3 has 14 amino acids. CDR3 sequence: CAISRDPGSYEQYF. CDR3 DNA: TGTGCCATCAGTAGGGATCCAGGGAGCTACGAGCAGTACTTC.

This chain links TRBV27 with TRBJ2-2; 8 bases map to TRBD1. Germline V lookup: CDR1 MNHEY, CDR2 SMNVEV (reference sequence). V shed 5 bases, J shed 4 bases, and the junction held 6 bases outside the gene matches. The CDR3 contains 15 residues. Here the CDR3 DNA reads TGTGCCAGCAGTAGAGACAGGGGCCTCACCGGGGAGCTGTTTTTT. Amino acids: CASSRDRGLTGELFF.

The rearrangement uses TRBV4-3 and TRBJ2-7; 8 nucleotides align to TRBD1. V was clipped by 6 bases and J by 4 bases; unmatched bases: 14. The germline V gene encodes CDR1 LGHNA and CDR2 YSLEER. This CDR3 is 16 amino acids long. The CDR3 DNA follows: TGCGCCAGCAGTTTCAGCGCGACAGGGGAAAGATACGAGCAGTACTTC. Translating it yields CASSFSATGERYEQYF.

Worth noting for this clone: At one end the junction does not follow the germline gene, possibly because of a read error. The CDR3 region is CANSLGGGSNQPQHF. DNA for the CDR3: TGCGCCAACAGCCTGGGGGGGGGCAGCAATCAGCCCCAGCATTTT. This chain uses TRBV4-3 with TRBJ1-5; maybe TRBD1 (6 bases). This CDR3 contains 15 residues. Per germline, CDR1 LGHNA and CDR2 YSLEER.

V and J are TRBV27 and TRBJ2-5, with D perhaps matching TRBD2 (6 bases). V was shortened by 5 bases and J by 5 bases, with 18 bases between the two germline ends. Germline V CDR1 and CDR2: MNHEY, SMNVEV (reference sequence). The CDR3 extends over 15 amino acids. In DNA, the CDR3 is TGTGCCAGCAGTGTACTAGCAGGAGGCTGGGAGACCCAGTACTTC. Translating it yields CASSVLAGGWETQYF.

This clone was counted a single time. V usage is TRBV28 and J usage is TRBJ1-5; TRBD1 matches 7 bases. CDR1 and CDR2 (germline): MDHEN, SYDVKM. The CDR3 loop spans 14 amino acids. V lost 5 bases and J lost 6; bases outside the gene matches: 7. CDR3 protein: CASSLGQVVQPQHF. DNA of the CDR3: TGTGCCAGCAGTCTCGGACAGGTCGTTCAGCCCCAGCATTTT.